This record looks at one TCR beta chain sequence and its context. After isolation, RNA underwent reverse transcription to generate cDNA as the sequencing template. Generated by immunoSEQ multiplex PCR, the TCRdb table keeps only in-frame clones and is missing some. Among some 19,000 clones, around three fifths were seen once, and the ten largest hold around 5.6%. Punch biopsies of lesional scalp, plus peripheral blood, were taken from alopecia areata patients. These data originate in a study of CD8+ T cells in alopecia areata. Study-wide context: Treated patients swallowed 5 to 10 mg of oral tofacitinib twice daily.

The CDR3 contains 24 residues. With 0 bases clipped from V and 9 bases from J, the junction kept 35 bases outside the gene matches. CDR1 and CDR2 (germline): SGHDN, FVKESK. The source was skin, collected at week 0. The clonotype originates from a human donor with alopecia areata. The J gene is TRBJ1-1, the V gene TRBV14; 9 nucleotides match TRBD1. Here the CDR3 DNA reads TGTGCCAGCAGCCAAGAAAGGGGTTGGGGGACAGGGATTTTAAGGGGCAAATCAACCGCTCAAGCTTTCTTT. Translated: CASSQERGWGTGILRGKSTAQAFF.